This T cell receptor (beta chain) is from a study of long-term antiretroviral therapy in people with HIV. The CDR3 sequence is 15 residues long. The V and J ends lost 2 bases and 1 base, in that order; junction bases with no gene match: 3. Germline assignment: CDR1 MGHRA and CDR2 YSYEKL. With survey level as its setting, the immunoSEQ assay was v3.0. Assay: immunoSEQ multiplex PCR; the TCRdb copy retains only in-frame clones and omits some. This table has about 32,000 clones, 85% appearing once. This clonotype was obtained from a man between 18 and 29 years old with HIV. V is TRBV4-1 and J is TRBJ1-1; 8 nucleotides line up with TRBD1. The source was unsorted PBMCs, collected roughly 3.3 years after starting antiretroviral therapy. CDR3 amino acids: CASSQRTGRNTEAFF. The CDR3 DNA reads TGCGCCAGCAGCCAACGGACAGGGAGGAACACTGAAGCTTTCTTT.